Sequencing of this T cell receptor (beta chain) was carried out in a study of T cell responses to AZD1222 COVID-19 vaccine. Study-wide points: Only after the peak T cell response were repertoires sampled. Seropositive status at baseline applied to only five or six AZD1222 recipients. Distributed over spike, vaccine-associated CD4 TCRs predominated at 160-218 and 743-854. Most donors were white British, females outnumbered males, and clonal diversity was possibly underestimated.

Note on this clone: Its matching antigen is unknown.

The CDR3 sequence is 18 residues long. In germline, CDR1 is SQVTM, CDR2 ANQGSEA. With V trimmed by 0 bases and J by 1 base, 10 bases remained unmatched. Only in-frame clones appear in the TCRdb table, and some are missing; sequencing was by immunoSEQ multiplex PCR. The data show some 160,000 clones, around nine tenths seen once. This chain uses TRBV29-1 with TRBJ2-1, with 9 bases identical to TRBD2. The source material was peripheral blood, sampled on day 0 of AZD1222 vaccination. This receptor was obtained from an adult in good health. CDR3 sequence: CSVEDVGRLAGSYNEQFF. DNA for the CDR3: TGCAGCGTTGAAGATGTCGGTCGGCTAGCGGGGTCCTACAATGAGCAGTTCTTC.